A single sample is the source of the 7 T cell receptor beta chains below, sequenced in a study of T cells expressing NK-cell markers. TCRdb re-analyzed the 5' RACE reads; it lists each CDR3 protein once, without DNA. The clone table shows roughly 150,000 distinct CDR3 sequences, with the ten largest holding approximately 17%. The sample consisted of blood T cells: a sorted CD56 or NKG2C T cell subset, CD4+ or CD8+ T cells, or bulk PBMC T cells (not recorded which). The receptors originated from a woman aged 18-69 years in good health.

The gene calls are TRBV2 and TRBJ2-1; absent DNA, TCRdb's TRBD2 call cannot be checked. Germline V CDR1 and CDR2: SNHLY, FYNNEI. The CDR3 is made up of 14 amino acids. This chain's CDR3 is CASSDWKLRGEQFF.

The genes are TRBV24-1 and TRBJ1-2; as DNA is missing, the TRBD1 call by TCRdb cannot be tested. The CDR3 is 14 residues long. CDR1 is KGHDR, CDR2 SFDVKD, per germline. The CDR3 reads CATSENDRAGGYTF.

The rearrangement links TRBV7-3 to TRBJ1-5; checking the TCRdb D call of TRBD1 is not possible without DNA. The CDR3 has 16 amino acids. The germline V gene encodes CDR1 SGHTA and CDR2 FQGTGA. This chain's CDR3 is CASSLTRDNLNQPQHF.

The rearrangement joins TRBV7-3 to TRBJ2-1; with no DNA, the TCRdb D assignment of TRBD1 cannot be verified. This CDR3 region has 13 residues. CDR1 is SGHTA, CDR2 FQGTGA, per germline. This chain's CDR3 is CASSSDWGNEQFF.

J is TRBJ2-5 and V is TRBV20-1; lacking DNA, the TRBD2 call made by TCRdb goes unchecked. The CDR3 spans 14 residues. Germline assignment: CDR1 DFQATT and CDR2 SNEGSKA (reference sequence). CDR3 sequence: CSAVSGETGETQYF.

This chain connects TRBV3-1 to TRBJ2-3. Germline assignment: CDR1 LGHDT and CDR2 YNNKEL (reference sequence). The CDR3 consists of 14 residues. CDR3 protein: CASSRRVRTDTQYF.

This clonotype shows up as medium-sized (0.01 to 0.1%) by frequency. CDR3 region: CASRSGQPTYEQYF. The V call is TRBV7-8, the J call TRBJ2-7; absent DNA, TCRdb's TRBD1 call cannot be checked. CDR1 and CDR2 from the germline V gene are SGHVS and FQNEAQ. This CDR3 has 14 amino acids.